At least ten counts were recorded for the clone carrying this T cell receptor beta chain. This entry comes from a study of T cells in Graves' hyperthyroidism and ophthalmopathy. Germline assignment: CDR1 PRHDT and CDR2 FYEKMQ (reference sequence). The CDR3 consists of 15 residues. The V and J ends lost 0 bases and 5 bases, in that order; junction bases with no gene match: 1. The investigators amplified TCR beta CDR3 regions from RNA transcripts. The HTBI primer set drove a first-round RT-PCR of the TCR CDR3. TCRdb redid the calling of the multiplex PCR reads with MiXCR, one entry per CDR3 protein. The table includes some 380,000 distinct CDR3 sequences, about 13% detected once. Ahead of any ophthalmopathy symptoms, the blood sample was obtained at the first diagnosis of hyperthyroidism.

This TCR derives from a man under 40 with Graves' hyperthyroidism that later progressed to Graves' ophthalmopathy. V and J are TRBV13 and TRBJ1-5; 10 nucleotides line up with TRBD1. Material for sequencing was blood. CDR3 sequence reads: CASSLGGTGDQPQHF. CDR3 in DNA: TGTGCCAGCAGCTTAGGCGGGACAGGGGATCAGCCCCAGCATTTT.